The 25 T cell receptor beta chains reported below all come from one sample, sequenced in a study of post-analysis software for immune sequencing data. Study-wide results and limits: The study found TRBV5-6, TRBV5-1 and TRBV20-1 among about 5 TRBV segments more frequent in patients than controls.

These receptors have no identified antigens. TCR beta cDNA libraries included unique molecular identifiers. TCRdb analysed the PCR reads with MiXCR anew, one entry per CDR3 protein. The data show about 810,000 distinct CDR3 sequences, with roughly 50% seen just once and 4.6% held by the top ten. Sequencing was done on a sample of blood. The source of these receptors is a girl aged 5-17 years with multiple sclerosis.

The chain has TRBV7-9 and TRBJ2-3, with 14 bases aligning to TRBD2. There are 17 residues in the CDR3. Germline assignment: CDR1 SEHNR and CDR2 FQNEAQ (reference sequence). The trim removed 5 bases at V and 3 bases at J, leaving 7 bases unmatched. This CDR3 is CASSPWTSGRTTDTQYF. CDR3 sequence (DNA): TGTGCCAGCAGCCCGTGGACTAGCGGGAGGACAACAGATACGCAGTATTTT.

J is TRBJ1-2 and V is TRBV7-2, with D unclear. CDR1 is SGHTA, CDR2 FQGNSA, per germline. This CDR3 is 14 amino acids long. Trimming stripped 3 bases from V and 7 bases from J, with 15 bases between. The CDR3 loop is CASSFSAGPCGYTF. CDR3 sequence (DNA): TGTGCCAGCAGCTTCTCGGCCGGACCCTGTGGCTACACCTTC. Full variable domain (remainder filled in from reference TRBV7-2 and TRBJ1-2): GAGVSQSPSNKVTEKGKDVELRCDPISGHTALYWYRQSLGQGLEFLIYFQGNSAPDKSGLPSDRFSAERTGGSVSTLTIQRTQQEDSAVYLCASSFSAGPCGYTFGSGTRLTVV.

The sample holds one count of this clonotype. This chain links TRBV18 with TRBJ2-6; TRBD1 is a possible D gene (6 bases). This CDR3 has 15 amino acids. V was pared by 1 base and J by 4 bases, with 8 bases between. Per the germline V gene, CDR1 is KGHSH and CDR2 is LQKENI. The CDR3 here is CASSPQGGGANVLTF. Written as DNA, the CDR3 is TGTGCCAGCTCACCACAAGGGGGAGGGGCCAACGTCCTGACTTTC.

V and J are TRBV29-1 and TRBJ1-2; no clear D. The V and J ends lost 0 bases and 7 bases respectively, with 9 bases between them. The CDR3 totals 12 residues. The germline gives CDR1 SQVTM, CDR2 ANQGSEA. DNA of the CDR3: TGCAGCGTTGAAGAGGAGTCAGGTGGCTACACCTTC. Its protein product is CSVEEESGGYTF.

A remark on this clonotype: A much larger clone lies a single base off, so this may be a read error. The chain joins TRBV4-2 to TRBJ2-7; TRBD2 matches at 9 bases. The germline gives CDR1 LGHNA, CDR2 YNFKEQ. The CDR3 extends over 16 amino acids. CDR3 protein: CASSPRASGDDYGQYF. CDR3 DNA: TGTGCCAGCAGCCCCCGGGCTAGCGGGGACGACTACGGGCAGTACTTC.

This clonotype came up a few times. V usage is TRBV20-1 and J usage is TRBJ2-3; TRBD1 is a possible D gene (6 bases). This CDR3 has 14 amino acids. The V end was cut by 6 bases, the J end by 5 bases, with 18 bases between. Germline V gene data show CDR1 as DFQATT and CDR2 as SNEGSKA (reference sequence). CDR3 in amino acids: CSATRGSDKDTQYF. Here the CDR3 DNA reads TGCAGTGCCACCAGGGGATCCGACAAAGATACGCAGTATTTT.

The V and J genes are TRBV15 and TRBJ1-2; 9 nucleotides line up with TRBD1. Germline V gene data show CDR1 as LNHNV and CDR2 as YYDKDF (reference sequence). V lost 1 base and J lost 8; bases outside the gene matches: 5. This CDR3 comprises 14 residues. The CDR3 DNA is TGTGCCACCAGCAGAGGGACAGGGGAGGGAGGCTACACCTTC. Protein: CATSRGTGEGGYTF.

V and J are TRBV6-1 and TRBJ2-6, with TRBD1 identical over 10 bases. Germline-derived CDR1 and CDR2 are MNHNS and SASEGT. This CDR3 comprises 17 residues. Germline trimming cut 4 bases from V and 2 bases from J; bases unmatched to any gene: 5. The CDR3 protein is CASSGRQGAPGANVLTF. The CDR3, as DNA: TGTGCCAGCAGTGGACGACAGGGGGCACCTGGGGCCAACGTCCTGACTTTC.

In its sample, this clonotype was seen a few times. The chain carries TRBV29-1 and TRBJ1-2; 11 bases match TRBD1. The CDR3 totals 14 residues. V lost 3 bases, J lost 8 bases, and 8 bases stayed unmatched. Germline CDR1 and CDR2: SQVTM and ANQGSEA. Here the CDR3 reads CSVDSGTGGRGYTF. The CDR3 coding sequence is TGCAGCGTTGATTCCGGGACAGGGGGAAGAGGCTACACCTTC.

The chain joins TRBV5-1 to TRBJ2-3, with D uncertain. CDR3 length: 16 amino acids. CDR1 SGHRS and CDR2 YFSETQ come from the germline V gene. Trimming shortened V by 0 bases and J by 3 bases, and 14 bases separated the two germline ends. The CDR3 DNA reads as TGCGCCAGCAGCTTGGGACCCCAGGTCGCGACAGATACGCAGTATTTT. Its protein is CASSLGPQVATDTQYF.

This clonotype was recorded a few times. The rearrangement links TRBV10-3 to TRBJ2-5; TRBD2 aligns across 12 bases. This CDR3 has 15 amino acids. From germline, CDR1 is ENHRY and CDR2 SYGVKD. J gave up 11 bases and V 2 bases, and 9 bases lay outside the gene matches. The DNA for the CDR3 is TGTGCCATCAGTGAGACTAGCGGGGGGTCCTGGGAGCAGTACTTC. Protein sequence: CAISETSGGSWEQYF.

This clonotype was observed a few times. V is TRBV12-3 or TRBV12-4 and J is TRBJ1-4, with D maybe TRBD1 (5 bases). The CDR3 totals 12 residues. The V gene lost 5 bases and the J gene lost 13 bases, with 14 bases spanning the gap. The CDR3 DNA reads TGTGCCAGCAGTCCGCCGACCGGGGGACTGTTTTTT. Its translation is CASSPPTGGLFF.

This clonotype was seen a single time. The chain has TRBV12-3 or TRBV12-4 and TRBJ2-2; 9 bases are shared with TRBD1. This CDR3 is built from 16 residues. V shed 7 bases, J shed 0 bases, and the junction held 6 bases outside the gene matches. CDR3: CASTLGQGANTGELFF. CDR3 nucleotides: TGTGCCAGCACCCTGGGACAGGGCGCGAACACCGGGGAGCTGTTTTTT.

There are a few counts of this clonotype. The V gene is TRBV29-1, the J gene TRBJ1-5; D possibly corresponds to TRBD1 (5 bases). V was shortened by 4 bases and J by 2 bases, with 9 bases between the two germline ends. Germline assignment: CDR1 SQVTM and CDR2 ANQGSEA. This CDR3 comprises 13 residues. The CDR3 loop reads CSVGQQGNQPQHF. CDR3 coding DNA: TGCAGCGTTGGACAGCAAGGCAATCAGCCCCAGCATTTT.

The rearrangement uses TRBV6-5 and TRBJ2-4, with 9 bases fitting TRBD1. The J segment lost 4 bases and the V segment lost 5 bases, leaving 6 bases of the junction unmatched. The CDR3 sequence is 15 residues long. CDR1 is MNHEY and CDR2 is SVGAGI in the germline V gene. The CDR3 bases are TGTGCCAGCAGTCTCTTCGGGACAGGGAAAAACATTCAGTACTTC. It encodes CASSLFGTGKNIQYF.

The CDR3 sequence is CSAFLGYGYTF. The CDR3 DNA sequence: TGCAGCGCGTTCCTGGGCTATGGCTACACCTTC. The rearrangement joins TRBV29-1 to TRBJ1-2, with D hard to call. Germline-derived CDR1 and CDR2 are SQVTM and ANQGSEA. The CDR3 spans 11 residues. V was clipped by 7 bases and J by 4 bases, with 10 bases between them.

The chain employs TRBV24-1 and TRBJ2-1, with TRBD2 matching 14 bases. This CDR3 is 18 amino acids long. V trimming: 9 bases; J trimming: 1 base; junction bases outside the gene matches: 10. Per germline, CDR1 KGHDR and CDR2 SFDVKD. The CDR3 region has the DNA TGTGCCACCGCCGGACTAGCGGGGGGAATTTTTTCCTACAATGAGCAGTTCTTC. Amino acid sequence: CATAGLAGGIFSYNEQFF.

This clonotype is a singleton in its sample. The chain has TRBV5-1 and TRBJ2-7, with TRBD1 matching 7 bases. Germline V gives CDR1 SGHRS, CDR2 YFSETQ. The CDR3 spans 12 residues. The V gene end was trimmed by 3 bases and the J gene end by 6 bases; junction bases not matched to a gene: 3. CDR3 region: CASSYDRAEQYF. The CDR3 coding sequence is TGCGCCAGCAGCTACGACAGGGCCGAGCAGTACTTC.

The CDR3 bases are TGCGCCAGCAGCTCCTCAAACTCCTACAATGAGCAGTTCTTC. Encoded protein: CASSSSNSYNEQFF. The chain is built from TRBV5-1 and TRBJ2-1; no clear D. CDR3 length: 14 amino acids. Germline assignment: CDR1 SGHRS and CDR2 YFSETQ. The V end was cut by 3 bases, the J end by 0 bases, with 7 bases between.

This chain links TRBV5-1 with TRBJ2-7; no firm D call. Trimming removed 0 bases from V and 5 bases from J, with 24 bases in between. CDR3 size: 18 residues. From germline, CDR1 is SGHRS and CDR2 YFSETQ. CDR3 amino acids: CASSLGRKGLVISNEQYF. In nucleotides, the CDR3 is TGCGCCAGCAGCTTGGGGCGAAAGGGTTTAGTGATATCCAACGAGCAGTACTTC.

In this sample, this clonotype turned up once. The J gene is TRBJ2-7, the V gene TRBV9; the D gene could be TRBD1 or TRBD2 (7 bases each). Germline V lookup: CDR1 SGDLS, CDR2 YYNGEE. With 2 bases removed from V and 4 bases from J, the gap between germline ends came to 13 bases. There are 14 residues in the CDR3. The CDR3 nucleotides read TGTGCCAGCAGCGTCCAGGGGGGGAGGTACGAGCAGTACTTC. Translation gives CASSVQGGRYEQYF.

This clonotype was picked up a small number of times. The chain is built from TRBV3-1 and TRBJ1-4; no reliable D call. The germline V and J ends were trimmed by 4 bases and 1 base, with 13 bases remaining between them. CDR3 length: 16 residues. From germline, CDR1 is LGHDT and CDR2 YNNKEL (reference sequence). This CDR3 reads CASSPDYPRTNEKLFF. In DNA, the CDR3 is TGTGCCAGCAGCCCAGACTACCCGCGAACTAATGAAAAACTGTTTTTT.

This clonotype has a handful of counts. This rearrangement joins TRBV11-2 to TRBJ2-1; D gene ambiguous. The germline V and J ends were trimmed by 4 bases and 1 base, with 11 bases remaining between them. The CDR3 runs to 15 residues. Germline V CDR1 and CDR2: SGHAT, FQNNGV. CDR3 in DNA: TGTGCCAGCAGCTACCCGGGTCGATCCTACAATGAGCAGTTCTTC. Protein sequence: CASSYPGRSYNEQFF.

The chain is built from TRBV7-9 and TRBJ2-6; tentatively, D is TRBD1 (5 bases). The CDR3 covers 16 residues. V shed 1 base and J shed 2 bases, with 9 bases lying between them. Germline-derived CDR1 and CDR2 are SEHNR and FQNEAQ (reference sequence). The CDR3 region has the DNA TGTGCCAGCAGCTTAGAGGACACTCCTGGGGCCAACGTCCTGACTTTC. Translation gives CASSLEDTPGANVLTF. Full variable domain (rest looked up from reference TRBV7-9 and TRBJ2-6): DTGVSQNPRHKITKRGQNVTFRCDPISEHNRLYWYRQTLGQGPEFLTYFQNEAQLEKSRLLSDRFSAERPKGSFSTLEIQRTEQGDSAMYLCASSLEDTPGANVLTFGAGSRLTVL.

A few counts support this clonotype. The rearrangement uses TRBV14 and TRBJ2-7; D gene unclear. This CDR3 contains 12 residues. Germline assignment: CDR1 SGHDN and CDR2 FVKESK. V was cut by 5 bases and J by 5 bases, with 10 bases left in between. In DNA, the CDR3 is TGTGCCAGCAGCGACCTTGATCACGAGCAGTACTTC. As protein: CASSDLDHEQYF.